The rows below give T cell receptor beta chains drawn from one sample of a study of lymphopenia after photon versus proton radiotherapy. Data came from immunoSEQ multiplex PCR; TCRdb stores just in-frame clones and leaves some out. The sample contains 25,000 to 30,000 clones, approximately 88% of which appear only once. The starting material was peripheral blood, obtained from a patient treated with proton-based radiotherapy. Receptors were obtained from a woman in her sixties with cholangiocarcinoma. Some clones in this sample may be carry-over from other donors' samples. Each CDR3 is given with its conserved first and last residue. The D gene is left open where the match is weak. Where a row states a size, it is once, few, many or the class of an expanded clone; other rows omit it.

-	15	-	TRBV10-1	TRBJ2-1	CASSVGQGGIGEQFF	TGCGCCAGCAGTGTAGGGCAAGGAGGGATCGGTGAGCAGTTCTTC
-	14	-	TRBV6-1	TRBJ2-1	CASNKGGSYNEQFF	TGTGCCAGCAATAAGGGGGGATCCTACAATGAGCAGTTCTTC
-	14	few	TRBV6-6	TRBJ2-7	CASRDRGLVNEQYF	TGTGCCAGCAGGGATCGGGGCCTGGTGAACGAGCAGTACTTC
-	11	-	TRBV20-1	TRBJ2-7	CSARNLYEQYF	TGCAGTGCTAGGAACCTATACGAGCAGTACTTC
-	15	-	TRBV6-1	TRBJ1-1	CASSEAPVGNTEAFF	TGTGCCAGCAGTGAAGCCCCCGTGGGGAACACTGAAGCTTTCTTT
-	16	-	TRBV6-1	TRBJ1-5	CASSDQGSYSNQPQHF	TGTGCCAGCAGTGACCAGGGGAGTTACAGCAATCAGCCCCAGCATTTT
-	15	-	TRBV5-8	TRBJ1-1	CASSFSSGTNTEAFF	TGTGCCAGCAGCTTTTCATCGGGGACCAACACTGAAGCTTTCTTT
-	13	few	TRBV2	TRBJ1-5	CASSVEGNQPQHF	TGTGCCAGCAGTGTAGAGGGCAATCAGCCCCAGCATTTT
TRBD2	15	-	TRBV9	TRBJ2-7	CASSPRTSGSYEQYF	TGTGCCAGCAGCCCAAGGACTAGCGGGAGTTACGAGCAGTACTTC
TRBD1	13	-	TRBV7-8	TRBJ1-1	CASSQGAPREAFF	TGTGCCAGCAGCCAGGGGGCGCCCAGGGAAGCTTTCTTT
-	16	-	TRBV7-2	TRBJ1-2	CASSLAGPTLNYGYTF	TGTGCCAGCAGCTTAGCGGGGCCCACCCTCAACTATGGCTACACCTTC
-	15	-	TRBV6-5	TRBJ2-3	CASTSRGGGPDTQYF	TGTGCCAGCACCAGCAGGGGAGGAGGCCCAGATACGCAGTATTTT
-	14	-	TRBV18	TRBJ1-6	CASSLTGRDSPLHF	TGTGCCAGCTCACTAACAGGGAGGGATTCACCCCTCCACTTT
-	12	-	TRBV29-1	TRBJ1-4	CSVNPSGGKLFF	TGCAGCGTTAACCCCTCAGGCGGAAAACTGTTTTTT
-	16	-	TRBV5-1	TRBJ1-1	CASSWGNGLINTEAFF	TGCGCCAGCAGCTGGGGCAACGGATTAATAAACACTGAAGCTTTCTTT
TRBD1	14	-	TRBV5-1	TRBJ1-1	CASSSTGADTEAFF	TGCGCCAGCAGCTCGACAGGGGCGGACACTGAAGCTTTCTTT
TRBD1	13	-	TRBV27	TRBJ1-2	CASWPGQGRGYTF	TGTGCCAGTTGGCCGGGACAGGGCCGGGGCTACACCTTC
TRBD1	16	-	TRBV6-6	TRBJ1-1	CASSYRTGTRGTEAFF	TGTGCCAGCAGTTATCGGACAGGGACCCGAGGCACTGAAGCTTTCTTT
-	15	few	TRBV6-5	TRBJ1-2	CASSLATLPIYGYTF	TGTGCCAGCAGTCTCGCGACCCTCCCCATCTATGGCTACACCTTC
-	13	-	TRBV19	TRBJ1-1	CASSRDYYTEAFF	TGTGCCAGTAGCAGGGACTACTACACTGAAGCTTTCTTT
-	17	-	TRBV5-1	TRBJ2-4	CASSPGPDRITKNIQYF	TGCGCCAGCAGCCCGGGCCCGGACAGAATAACCAAAAACATTCAGTACTTC
-	12	-	TRBV29-1	TRBJ2-7	CSVVSGRGEQYF	TGCAGCGTTGTTTCAGGGCGGGGCGAGCAGTACTTC
TRBD2	16	-	TRBV11-1	TRBJ2-3	CASSLAWGLEADTQYF	TGTGCCAGCAGCTTAGCTTGGGGACTAGAAGCAGATACGCAGTATTTT
TRBD1	16	-	TRBV5-6	TRBJ1-2	CASSYKPGTVERGGTF	TGTGCCAGCAGCTACAAGCCCGGGACAGTCGAGCGGGGCGGCACCTTC
-	14	-	TRBV27	TRBJ2-2	CASSLSSLPGELFF	TGTGCCAGCAGTTTATCTTCCTTACCCGGGGAGCTGTTTTTT
TRBD2	18	-	TRBV5-6	TRBJ2-3	CASSFMGLAEESTDTQYF	TGTGCCAGCAGCTTTATGGGACTAGCGGAAGAGAGCACAGATACGCAGTATTTT
-	14	-	TRBV5-1	TRBJ2-7	CASSLADRSYEQYF	TGCGCCAGCAGCTTGGCAGACCGCTCCTACGAGCAGTACTTC
TRBD2	15	-	TRBV11-3	TRBJ2-5	CASSPTSGRGETQYF	TGTGCCAGCAGCCCTACTAGCGGGAGGGGTGAGACCCAGTACTTC
-	13	few	TRBV5-1	TRBJ2-1	CASSHPEFGEQFF	TGCGCCAGCAGCCACCCCGAGTTTGGTGAGCAGTTCTTC
-	14	-	TRBV7-2	TRBJ2-5	CASSLVGGRGTQYF	TGTGCCAGCAGCTTAGTAGGGGGAAGGGGGACCCAGTACTTC
-	15	-	TRBV9	TRBJ2-1	CASSVTGTHYNEQFF	TGTGCCAGCAGCGTAACAGGGACTCACTACAATGAGCAGTTCTTC
-	15	once	TRBV2	TRBJ1-4	CASSVRGGTNEKLFF	TGTGCCAGCAGTGTAAGGGGGGGAACTAATGAAAAACTGTTTTTT
-	14	-	TRBV28	TRBJ2-7	CASIPPGPPYEQYF	TGTGCCAGCATCCCACCGGGTCCTCCCTACGAGCAGTACTTC
-	14	medium-sized	TRBV9	TRBJ2-7	CASSAGDSTYEQYF	TGTGCCAGCAGCGCGGGGGACAGCACCTACGAGCAGTACTTC
-	14	-	TRBV7-9	TRBJ2-7	CASSFEGYSYEQYF	TGTGCCAGCAGCTTTGAGGGATACTCCTACGAGCAGTACTTC
TRBD1	12	-	TRBV2	TRBJ1-3	CASRTGGNTIYF	TGTGCCAGCAGGACAGGGGGGAACACCATATATTTT
TRBD1	18	-	TRBV18	TRBJ2-6	CASSPEQGAAAGANVLTF	TGTGCCAGCTCACCAGAACAGGGGGCGGCCGCTGGGGCCAACGTCCTGACTTTC
-	16	-	TRBV5-1	TRBJ1-3	CASSLTGESSGNTIYF	TGCGCCAGCAGCTTGACTGGTGAAAGCTCTGGAAACACCATATATTTT
-	15	-	TRBV11-3	TRBJ2-3	CASSLATGSTDTQYF	TGTGCCAGCAGCTTAGCTACAGGGAGTACAGATACGCAGTATTTT
-	15	-	TRBV9	TRBJ1-1	CASSVAGQLYTEAFF	TGTGCCAGCAGCGTAGCTGGACAGTTATACACTGAAGCTTTCTTT
TRBD1	16	-	TRBV19	TRBJ1-3	CASSNPGQGSGNTIYF	TGTGCCAGTAGTAACCCGGGACAGGGCTCGGGAAACACCATATATTTT
-	15	-	TRBV2	TRBJ2-3	CASSDSGTHTDTQYF	TGTGCCAGCAGTGATTCCGGGACTCACACAGATACGCAGTATTTT
-	15	once	TRBV5-1	TRBJ2-7	CASSLSGPPAYEQYF	TGCGCCAGCAGCTTGTCCGGGCCCCCCGCCTACGAGCAGTACTTC
-	16	-	TRBV15	TRBJ1-1	CATSRDSVVMNTEAFF	TGTGCCACCAGCAGAGACAGCGTGGTTATGAACACTGAAGCTTTCTTT
-	15	-	TRBV14	TRBJ2-1	CASSRIGKGDNEQFF	TGTGCCAGCAGCAGGATAGGGAAGGGGGACAATGAGCAGTTCTTC
TRBD2	15	-	TRBV5-5	TRBJ2-7	CASSLELAGLDEQYF	TGTGCCAGCAGCTTGGAACTAGCGGGGCTGGACGAGCAGTACTTC
-	18	-	TRBV15	TRBJ1-5	CATSRDQGSEAKQMPQHF	TGTGCCACCAGCAGAGATCAGGGCAGTGAGGCCAAACAGATGCCCCAGCATTTT
-	15	-	TRBV7-8	TRBJ2-7	CASSLAGAISYEQYF	TGTGCCAGCAGCCTCGCGGGGGCGATCTCCTACGAGCAGTACTTC
-	13	few	TRBV30	TRBJ1-5	CAWSVPPGLPQHF	TGTGCCTGGAGTGTTCCTCCAGGGCTGCCCCAGCATTTT
-	14	-	TRBV6-5	TRBJ1-4	CASSYSPNAEKLFF	TGTGCCAGCAGTTACTCCCCCAACGCTGAAAAACTGTTTTTT
-	16	-	TRBV9	TRBJ1-6	CASSVGMDSWNSPLHF	TGTGCCAGCAGCGTCGGTATGGACAGTTGGAATTCACCCCTCCACTTT
TRBD1	14	-	TRBV27	TRBJ2-5	CASRRNRGQETQYF	TGTGCCAGCAGGCGAAACAGGGGACAAGAGACCCAGTACTTC
-	13	-	TRBV5-1	TRBJ2-3	CASSLQDRGTQYF	TGCGCCAGCAGCCTACAAGACCGGGGAACGCAGTATTTT
-	13	-	TRBV19	TRBJ2-1	CASSILDLNEQFF	TGTGCCAGTAGTATCCTGGACCTCAATGAGCAGTTCTTC
TRBD2	16	once	TRBV5-6	TRBJ2-1	CASSSLTSGGLDEQFF	TGTGCCAGCAGCTCCCTGACTAGCGGGGGTTTGGATGAGCAGTTCTTC
TRBD2	18	-	TRBV10-1	TRBJ2-1	CASSALGLAGGSYNEQFF	TGCGCCAGCAGTGCCCTCGGACTAGCGGGGGGGTCCTACAATGAGCAGTTCTTC
TRBD1	15	-	TRBV6-1	TRBJ2-4	CASSDRTGGWNIQYF	TGTGCCAGCAGTGACAGGACAGGGGGCTGGAACATTCAGTACTTC
-	15	-	TRBV7-2	TRBJ1-1	CASSLTRETNTEAFF	TGTGCCAGCAGCCTAACCCGGGAGACCAACACTGAAGCTTTCTTT
-	16	-	TRBV27	TRBJ2-2	CASSFSAGSNTGELFF	TGTGCCAGCAGTTTCTCGGCGGGTTCGAACACCGGGGAGCTGTTTTTT